A single sample is the source of the 32 T cell receptor beta chains below, sequenced in a study of lymphopenia after photon versus proton radiotherapy. Profiling relied on immunoSEQ multiplex PCR, and the TCRdb table lists in-frame clones only, not all of them. The profile shows around 25,000 clones, roughly 82% of them singletons. The material was peripheral blood, obtained from a patient treated with photon-based radiotherapy. The receptor source for this set is a man aged 35-49 years with gastric cancer.

This clone was observed once. CDR3 nucleotide sequence: TGCGCCAGCAGCCAGGGGCCACGGGCAGGGTCCGAGACCCAGTACTTC. Amino acids: CASSQGPRAGSETQYF. The V gene is TRBV4-3, the J gene TRBJ2-5; tentatively, D is TRBD1 (5 bases). Germline assignment: CDR1 LGHNA and CDR2 YSLEER. Trimming took 3 bases from V and 5 from J, leaving 19 bases between them. The CDR3 length is 16 residues.

This chain joins TRBV29-1 and TRBJ2-2; D is perhaps TRBD1 (6 bases). V lost 6 bases, J lost 3 bases, and 17 bases lay in between. This CDR3 comprises 15 residues. Germline loops: CDR1 SQVTM, CDR2 ANQGSEA. DNA for the CDR3: TGCAGCGTGCGTATACAGGGACATCACACCGGGGAGCTGTTTTTT. This sequence encodes CSVRIQGHHTGELFF.

This chain uses TRBV6-5 with TRBJ1-2; D is possibly TRBD1 (5 bases). V was trimmed by 4 bases and J by 7 bases, leaving 13 bases between them. The CDR3 spans 13 residues. CDR1 is MNHEY and CDR2 is SVGAGI in the germline V gene. CDR3 sequence (DNA): TGTGCCAGCAGTTCCCCAACAGGCGCTGGCTACACCTTC. Its translation: CASSSPTGAGYTF.

The chain has TRBV4-3 and TRBJ1-1; perhaps TRBD1 as D (6 bases). CDR1 is LGHNA and CDR2 is YSLEER in the germline V gene. The CDR3 has 14 residues. Deletions cut 0 bases from V and 10 bases from J, with 15 bases between. The CDR3 DNA reads as TGCGCCAGCAGCCAAGATTTGGGGGGCGTGGCAGCTTTCTTT. This encodes CASSQDLGGVAAFF.

This chain links TRBV11-1 with TRBJ1-1; D remains unclear. The germline gives CDR1 SGHAT, CDR2 FQDESV (reference sequence). CDR3 length: 15 amino acids. V shed 1 base and J shed 0 bases, with 9 bases lying between them. DNA of the CDR3: TGTGCCAGCAGCTTAGATGGGGATTTGAACACTGAAGCTTTCTTT. Translated, it gives CASSLDGDLNTEAFF. Full variable domain (rest looked up from reference TRBV11-1 and TRBJ1-1): EAEVAQSPRYKITEKSQAVAFWCDPISGHATLYWYRQILGQGPELLVQFQDESVVDDSQLPKDRFSAERLKGVDSTLKIQPAELGDSAMYLCASSLDGDLNTEAFFGQGTRLTVV.

The chain employs TRBV7-8 and TRBJ1-4; D not certain. The CDR3 runs to 15 residues. The germline V gene encodes CDR1 SGHVS and CDR2 FQNEAQ. Trimming took 5 bases from V and 3 from J, leaving 13 bases between them. The CDR3 coding sequence is TGTGCCAGCAGCACGAGGGTCGCAGCTAATGAAAAACTGTTTTTT. Translated: CASSTRVAANEKLFF.

The V and J genes are TRBV2 and TRBJ2-7, with D possibly matching TRBD1 (6 bases). V lost 4 bases, J lost 4 bases, and 8 bases lay in between. CDR1 is SNHLY, CDR2 FYNNEI, per germline. This CDR3 comprises 12 residues. CDR3 bases: TGTGCCAGCAGTGCCGGACAGTACGAGCAGTACTTC. The encoded protein is CASSAGQYEQYF.

The chain combines TRBV6-5 with TRBJ2-7; no reliable D call. The CDR3 length is 13 residues. Trimming removed 0 bases at V and 7 bases at J, with 10 bases between. Germline CDR1 reads MNHEY; CDR2 reads SVGAGI. The CDR3, as DNA: TGTGCCAGCAGTTACTCGGTATTAGGGGAGCAGTACTTC. Protein sequence: CASSYSVLGEQYF.

The rearrangement joins TRBV5-6 to TRBJ1-2; a weak D match, TRBD1 (5 bases). Germline V CDR1 and CDR2: SGHDT, YYEEEE. V dropped 4 bases and J dropped 2 bases, with 15 bases sitting between them. The CDR3 is 15 amino acids. Here the CDR3 DNA reads TGTGCCAGCAGCCCGGGACGGATAGGGAACTATGGCTACACCTTC. This gives the protein CASSPGRIGNYGYTF.

V is TRBV27 and J is TRBJ2-5; D gene uncertain. The CDR3 consists of 17 residues. The V gene lost 6 bases and the J gene lost 1 base, with 21 bases spanning the gap. Germline V lookup: CDR1 MNHEY, CDR2 SMNVEV (reference sequence). CDR3 DNA sequence: TGTGCCAGCAGCTTCAGGCAGACGCCTTTGGGCCAAGAGACCCAGTACTTC. It specifies CASSFRQTPLGQETQYF.

The chain joins TRBV6-1 to TRBJ2-6; D is possibly TRBD1 or TRBD2 (7 bases each). This CDR3 has 17 residues. The germline V gene encodes CDR1 MNHNS and CDR2 SASEGT. The V end lost 4 bases, the J end lost 2 bases, and 15 bases lay between the germline ends. The CDR3 DNA follows: TGTGCCAGCAGTGCCGGGCAGGGGGGGCCTGGGGCCAACGTCCTGACTTTC. Translated, it gives CASSAGQGGPGANVLTF.

The chain carries TRBV19 and TRBJ1-2; 8 nucleotides align to TRBD1. Germline loops: CDR1 LNHDA, CDR2 SQIVND (reference sequence). The CDR3 spans 15 residues. V shed 4 bases, J shed 5 bases, and the junction held 9 bases outside the gene matches. The CDR3 bases are TGTGCCAGTAGTAAGCAGGGGGCAGGGACTTATGGCTACACCTTC. Translating it yields CASSKQGAGTYGYTF.

This clone appeared once. The rearrangement joins TRBV5-1 to TRBJ2-2, with D perhaps assigned TRBD1 or TRBD2 (6 bases each). CDR1 is SGHRS and CDR2 is YFSETQ in the germline V gene. CDR3 size: 14 residues. V was cut by 4 bases and J by 7 bases, with 14 bases left in between. The DNA for the CDR3 is TGCGCCAGCAGCGAACAGGGAGCGGGCGGGGAGCTGTTTTTT. It is translated as CASSEQGAGGELFF. The whole variable domain, filled in from reference TRBV5-1 and TRBJ2-2, reads KAGVTQTPRYLIKTRGQQVTLSCSPISGHRSVSWYQQTPGQGLQFLFEYFSETQRNKGNFPGRFSGRQFSNSRSEMNVSTLELGDSALYLCASSEQGAGGELFFGEGSRLTVL.

The rearrangement uses TRBV2 and TRBJ1-5, with D maybe TRBD1 (5 bases). Germline V CDR1 and CDR2: SNHLY, FYNNEI. The ends were cut back, 0 bases at V and 4 bases at J, with 7 bases in the middle. The length of the CDR3 is 14 residues. The DNA of the CDR3 is TGTGCCAGCAGTGAAGCGGGACCTAATCAGCCCCAGCATTTT. It specifies CASSEAGPNQPQHF.

The CDR3: CASSPMGWTSGATTGELFF. In DNA, the CDR3 is TGTGCCAGCAGCCCGATGGGCTGGACTAGCGGGGCGACCACCGGGGAGCTGTTTTTT. The chain combines TRBV4-2 with TRBJ2-2; 12 nucleotides align to TRBD2. The CDR3 has 19 amino acids. In germline, CDR1 is LGHNA, CDR2 YNFKEQ. V lost 4 bases and J lost 4; bases outside the gene matches: 13.

This chain uses TRBV7-8 with TRBJ2-7; D not certain. V was clipped by 0 bases and J by 2 bases, with 11 bases between them. Germline values: CDR1 SGHVS, CDR2 FQNEAQ. The CDR3 has 15 amino acids. The CDR3 sequence is CASSLALVGTYEQYF. As DNA, the CDR3 is TGTGCCAGCAGCTTAGCCCTGGTGGGTACCTACGAGCAGTACTTC.

This clone is a singleton in its sample. The rearrangement links TRBV4-2 to TRBJ1-1, with 8 bases that match TRBD1. Trimming removed 4 bases from V and 1 base from J; junction bases left unmatched: 8. The CDR3 has 16 amino acids. In germline, CDR1 is LGHNA, CDR2 YNFKEQ. In DNA form, the CDR3 reads TGTGCCAGCAGCCCACTTGGACAGGGAGGGAACACTGAAGCTTTCTTT. Residues: CASSPLGQGGNTEAFF.

This clone has just a few counts. The chain couples TRBV7-8 to TRBJ2-2; TRBD1 might be the D (6 bases). CDR1 is SGHVS and CDR2 is FQNEAQ in the germline V gene. There are 14 residues in the CDR3. V shed 6 bases and J shed 3 bases, with 11 bases lying between them. CDR3 in amino acids: CASRMGAYTGELFF. For the CDR3, the DNA is TGTGCCAGCAGAATGGGGGCTTACACCGGGGAGCTGTTTTTT. The whole variable domain, filled in from reference TRBV7-8 and TRBJ2-2, reads GAGVSQSPRYKVAKRGQDVALRCDPISGHVSLFWYQQALGQGPEFLTYFQNEAQLDKSGLPSDRFFAERPEGSVSTLKIQRTQQEDSAVYLCASRMGAYTGELFFGEGSRLTVL.

The chain links TRBV30 to TRBJ2-2; tentatively, D is TRBD1 or TRBD2 (6 bases each). The germline CDR1 and CDR2 sequences are GTSNPN and SVGIG (reference sequence). The CDR3 sequence is 14 residues long. V lost 2 bases and J 4 bases, leaving 11 bases between the germline ends. The CDR3 loop reads CAWSLKGGTGELFF. The CDR3 nucleotides read TGTGCCTGGAGTCTGAAGGGGGGCACCGGGGAGCTGTTTTTT.

The chain couples TRBV6-5 to TRBJ2-1; no reliable D call. V lost 4 bases and J lost 8, with 9 bases in between. This CDR3 spans 12 amino acids. Germline V CDR1 and CDR2: MNHEY, SVGAGI. In DNA, the CDR3 is TGTGCCAGCAGTTCCACCGGAGATGAGCAGTTCTTC. Its protein product is CASSSTGDEQFF.

V gene TRBV4-1 combines with J gene TRBJ2-2, with D maybe TRBD2 (5 bases). V lost 3 bases and J lost 2, with 16 bases in between. This CDR3 region has 17 residues. Per the germline V gene, CDR1 is MGHRA and CDR2 is YSYEKL. The DNA for the CDR3 is TGCGCCAGCAGCCATATAGGGCGCGGGCCTAACACCGGGGAGCTGTTTTTT. Translation: CASSHIGRGPNTGELFF.

The chain employs TRBV7-9 and TRBJ2-2; D call uncertain. V lost 8 bases, J lost 2 bases, and 12 bases lay in between. Germline assignment: CDR1 SEHNR and CDR2 FQNEAQ (reference sequence). The CDR3 spans 14 residues. The CDR3 DNA reads TGTGCCAGCTCCCTGGCGGTCAACACCGGGGAGCTGTTTTTT. Its protein is CASSLAVNTGELFF. The complete variable domain, with remaining parts taken from reference TRBV7-9 and TRBJ2-2, reads DTGVSQNPRHKITKRGQNVTFRCDPISEHNRLYWYRQTLGQGPEFLTYFQNEAQLEKSRLLSDRFSAERPKGSFSTLEIQRTEQGDSAMYLCASSLAVNTGELFFGEGSRLTVL.

The chain couples TRBV27 to TRBJ2-2; 11 nucleotides agree with TRBD2. The V and J ends lost 5 bases and 6 bases, in that order; junction bases with no gene match: 8. The CDR3 totals 16 residues. Germline-derived CDR1 and CDR2 are MNHEY and SMNVEV (reference sequence). The CDR3 coding sequence is TGTGCCAGCAGTGCAATAGCGGGGGGGCCCCCCGGGGAGCTGTTTTTT. Encoded protein: CASSAIAGGPPGELFF.

This CDR3 reads CASSVVSSYGYTF. DNA of the CDR3: TGTGCCAGCAGCGTAGTATCCTCCTATGGCTACACCTTC. The chain uses TRBV9 and TRBJ1-2, with no clear D. V was cut by 0 bases and J by 4 bases, with 7 bases left in between. The CDR3 has 13 amino acids. CDR1 is SGDLS, CDR2 YYNGEE, per germline. Together with reference TRBV9 and TRBJ1-2, the CDR3 gives the full variable domain: DSGVTQTPKHLITATGQRVTLRCSPRSGDLSVYWYQQSLDQGLQFLIQYYNGEERAKGNILERFSAQQFPDLHSELNLSSLELGDSALYFCASSVVSSYGYTFGSGTRLTVV.

In nucleotides, the CDR3 is TGTGCCAGCAGCTTAACGGGACGTACGGATTCACCCCTCCACTTT. It is translated as CASSLTGRTDSPLHF. V and J are TRBV7-8 and TRBJ1-6; D might be TRBD1 (5 bases). Germline lookup yields CDR1 SGHVS and CDR2 FQNEAQ. V lost 2 bases and J lost 8, with 13 bases in between. The CDR3 spans 15 residues.

The rearrangement links TRBV7-8 to TRBJ1-2; 8 nucleotides align to TRBD1. V dropped 1 base and J dropped 14; count of bases not matched to a gene: 12. The CDR3 extends over 14 amino acids. Germline CDR1 reads SGHVS; CDR2 reads FQNEAQ. The CDR3 here is CASSLEEGRGRLTF. In DNA, the CDR3 is TGTGCCAGCAGCTTAGAGGAGGGCAGGGGGCGTTTGACCTTC.

The chain links TRBV6-9 to TRBJ2-5; TRBD2 agrees at 8 bases. The V segment lost 11 bases and the J segment 3 bases; nucleotides outside the gene matches: 8. Germline V gives CDR1 MNHGY, CDR2 SVAAGI. The CDR3 consists of 13 residues. The CDR3 sequence: CAPAGLVKETQYF. In nucleotides, the CDR3 is TGTGCCCCCGCGGGACTAGTAAAAGAGACCCAGTACTTC.

The CDR3 bases are TGCGCCAGCAGCCCTTGGGTCGGGACCAACAATGAGCAGTTCTTC. Amino acid sequence: CASSPWVGTNNEQFF. V gene TRBV4-1 combines with J gene TRBJ2-1; the D call may be TRBD1 or TRBD2 (5 bases each). V gave up 4 bases and J gave up 5 bases, with 15 bases separating them. There are 15 residues in the CDR3. Germline V gene sequence: CDR1 MGHRA, CDR2 YSYEKL.

This clone came up once. The chain links TRBV6-5 to TRBJ1-2; a possible D gene is TRBD1 (5 bases). Germline CDR1 and CDR2: MNHEY and SVGAGI. This CDR3 region has 13 residues. Trimming took off 4 bases at V and 2 bases at J, with 8 bases between the two ends. Here the CDR3 reads CASSSGENYGYTF. The CDR3 nucleotides are TGTGCCAGCAGTTCGGGGGAAAACTATGGCTACACCTTC.

The rearrangement joins TRBV7-9 to TRBJ2-7, with 7 bases lining up with TRBD1. This CDR3 comprises 13 residues. Germline V gene lookup returns CDR1 SEHNR and CDR2 FQNEAQ (reference sequence). The V and J ends lost 4 bases and 5 bases, in that order; junction bases with no gene match: 5. DNA for the CDR3: TGTGCCAGCAGCTCGACCACAGGGGACGAGCAGTACTTC. It specifies CASSSTTGDEQYF.

This rearrangement joins TRBV30 to TRBJ2-3; D remains unclear. CDR1 is GTSNPN and CDR2 is SVGIG in the germline V gene (reference sequence). Trimming shortened V by 1 base and J by 2 bases, and 10 bases separated the two germline ends. This CDR3 is 14 amino acids long. CDR3: CAWSEGHYTDTQYF. CDR3 nucleotide sequence: TGTGCCTGGAGTGAAGGGCACTACACAGATACGCAGTATTTT.

The chain employs TRBV4-2 and TRBJ2-3; 12 bases line up with TRBD1. This CDR3 has 18 residues. Germline CDR1 LGHNA, CDR2 YNFKEQ. The V segment lost 1 base and the J segment 0 bases; nucleotides outside the gene matches: 5. This chain's CDR3 is CASSQGDRGPYSTDTQYF. CDR3 coding DNA: TGTGCCAGCAGCCAAGGGGACAGGGGGCCATATAGCACAGATACGCAGTATTTT.